These 3 T cell receptor beta chains originate from one sample sequenced in a study of blood T cell repertoires in COVID-19. Assay used: immunoSEQ multiplex PCR; TCRdb lists only in-frame clones, some missing. This sample has some 130,000 clones, with around nine tenths found just once. Sequenced: peripheral blood. These TCRs come from a woman in her 70s with COVID-19, enrolled during active disease.

The genes are TRBV28 and TRBJ2-7; 8 bases align to TRBD2. The ends lost 8 bases at V and 3 bases at J; junction bases unmatched: 24. Germline CDR1 reads MDHEN; CDR2 reads SYDVKM. CDR3 size: 19 residues. This CDR3 reads CASPPSEWISSGGLYEQYF. As DNA, the CDR3 is TGTGCCAGCCCCCCCTCGGAGTGGATCTCGAGCGGGGGTCTCTACGAGCAGTACTTC.

J is TRBJ1-1 and V is TRBV18; D is unclear. Germline V lookup: CDR1 KGHSH, CDR2 LQKENI. The CDR3 extends over 14 amino acids. Trimming left V 1 base short and J 1 base short, with 7 bases between. CDR3 DNA: TGTGCCAGCTCACCACTGCGACAGAACACTGAAGCTTTCTTT. It specifies CASSPLRQNTEAFF.

This sequence joins TRBV7-8 and TRBJ1-5, with D perhaps matching TRBD1 (5 bases). V gave up 2 bases and J gave up 9 bases, with 29 bases separating them. The germline CDR1 and CDR2 sequences are SGHVS and FQNEAQ. This CDR3 is built from 19 residues. The CDR3 is CASSLSGQGYLYPLGPQHF. CDR3 DNA: TGTGCCAGCAGCTTATCCGGCCAGGGCTATCTTTACCCCTTAGGGCCCCAGCATTTT.